This record looks at one TCR beta chain sequence and its context. The clone's antigen remains unknown. Base qualities were left out, and no much larger clone turns up one base away. These data belong to a study of T cells after yellow fever vaccination (dated by TCRdb to between 2017 and 2020). Context from the whole study: Libraries from fractions with low cell numbers were prepared with the SMART-Seq v4 Ultra Low Input RNA kit. Bulk PBMC replicates and cell subsets were isolated from blood drawn at multiple timepoints before and after both primary and secondary immunization. To track T-cell clones before and after primary and booster YFV17D yellow fever vaccination, bulk TCR alpha and beta repertoires were sequenced longitudinally. The cohort comprised two healthy male donors, one aged 18 to 29 and one aged 30 to 40 years. The research as a whole found: Most clones expanded after primary vaccination (approximately 97% of CD4 and 88% of CD8) were re-detected after the booster, suggesting that broad memory maintenance occurred. The secondary T-cell response was weaker than the primary response but faster, peaking on day 5 instead of day 15. Because only two donors were included in the study, the extent to which the findings can be generalized is limited. Computational filtering was needed because FACS-sorted repertoires could contain abundant contaminating clonotypes from the bulk population. A small fraction of clonotypes showed up in both the CD4 and CD8 compartments, probably as a result of convergent recombination.

CDR1 SGHRS and CDR2 YFSETQ were looked up in the germline V gene. The CDR3 runs 14 residues from the cysteine to the phenylalanine. Only the CDR3 DNA stays, 42 bases, in frame from base 1. Trimming takes 4 bases from V and 0 bases from J, and the germline ends sit 10 bases apart. The sample's treatment or condition label is to be understood as: live attenuated yellow fever vaccine strain. At every blood-draw timepoint, two biological replicates of bulk PBMCs were collected. PBMCs were isolated from peripheral blood using a standard Ficoll-Paque protocol. RNA was extracted with TriZol from bulk PBMCs, CD4 and CD8 fractions, and dextramer-positive and dextramer-negative fractions. TCR cDNA was synthesized by 5'RACE template switching, through which a universal primer site and unique molecular identifiers were introduced. cDNA synthesis was primed from both the TCR alpha and TCR beta constant segments. Libraries were amplified in two PCR steps, with sample barcodes and sequencing adapters added in the second step. Sequencing of libraries was performed on Illumina HiSeq 2500 (2x100 bp) or NovaSeq (2x150 bp). The study's own analysis went as follows. Demultiplexing of reads and collapsing into UMI consensus sequences were performed with MIGEC, and V(D)J alignment was carried out with MiXCR. Using edgeR on replicate PBMC samples, clonotypes were called vaccine-responding if FDR was below 0.01 and the log2 fold change was above 5 up to day 15. Each bulk clonotype received a CD4 or CD8 identity based on whether the sequenced CD4 or CD8 repertoire contained that clonotype at higher abundance. TCRdb handled the public reads itself, with Q25 trimming in fastp and clone calling in MiXCR, and kept productive beta chains. One record per CDR3 amino acid sequence lists the most common genes and DNA. V and J calls and clone size were set by TCRdb, not the authors. The sample table holds around 340,000 distinct CDR3 sequences, of which 7.5% to 9% were seen once. The ten top clones hold roughly 18% of the sample.

The sample in question was PBMCs, obtained on the day of the first yellow fever vaccination. The origin of this receptor is a man between 18 and 35 years old who received the YFV17D yellow fever vaccine. The sequence joins TRBV5-1 to TRBJ1-2; the D gene identity is not certain. The CDR3 protein: CASSPGASNYGYTF. The DNA is as follows: TGCGCCAGCAGCCCCGGCGCATCTAACTATGGCTACACCTTC.